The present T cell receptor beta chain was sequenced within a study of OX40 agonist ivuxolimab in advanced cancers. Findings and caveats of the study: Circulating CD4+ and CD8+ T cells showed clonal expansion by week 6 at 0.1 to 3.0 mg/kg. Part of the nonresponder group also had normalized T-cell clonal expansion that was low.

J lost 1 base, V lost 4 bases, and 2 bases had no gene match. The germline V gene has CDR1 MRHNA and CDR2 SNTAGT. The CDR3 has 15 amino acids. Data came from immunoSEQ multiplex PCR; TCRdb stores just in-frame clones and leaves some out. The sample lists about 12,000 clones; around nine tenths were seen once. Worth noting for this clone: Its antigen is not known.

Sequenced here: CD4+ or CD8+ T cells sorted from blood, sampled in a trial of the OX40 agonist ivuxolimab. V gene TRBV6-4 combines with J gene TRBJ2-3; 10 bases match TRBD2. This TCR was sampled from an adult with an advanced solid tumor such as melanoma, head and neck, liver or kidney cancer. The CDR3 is CASSGLAGGTDTQYF. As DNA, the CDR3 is TGTGCCAGCAGTGGACTAGCGGGTGGCACAGATACGCAGTATTTT.